The TCR beta chain under discussion was sequenced for a study of cytomegalovirus exposure and HLA in healthy donors. Whole-study findings and limits: Most TCRs appeared rarely, but some public TCRs recurred in many donors. A later analysis appeared to link common viral pathogens to several of the most significant clusters. Some TCR beta chains (roughly 160 of them) were listed as cytomegalovirus-associated. Productive status was seen about 90% or about 30% of the time for most TCR beta V segments in an earlier analysis.

Primers: 60 Vbeta forward and 13 Jbeta reverse. Profiling relied on immunoSEQ multiplex PCR, and the TCRdb table lists in-frame clones only, not all of them. The table has over 70,000 clones, 80% seen once; the top ten hold over 20%. This clone was seen more than once but under ten times. The antigen remains unidentified. This receptor was identified in a woman in her forties or fifties in good health and CMV-seropositive. What was sequenced was PBMCs.

The CDR3 spells CASSLGLAGDTDTQYF. CDR3 bases: TGTGCCAGCAGCCTAGGACTAGCGGGAGACACAGATACGCAGTATTTT. J is TRBJ2-3 and V is TRBV5-4, with TRBD2 matching over 13 bases. CDR1 SGHNT and CDR2 YYREEE come from the germline V gene (reference sequence). CDR3 length equals 16 residues. The V segment lost 4 bases and the J segment 2 bases; nucleotides outside the gene matches: 4.